Given below is one T cell receptor beta chain in context. This sample stems from a study of blood T cell repertoires in COVID-19. Using immunoSEQ multiplex PCR, the repertoire was profiled, and TCRdb retains in-frame clones only, with some absent. The sample holds about 160,000 clones, roughly nine tenths seen once. V lost 4 bases and J lost 3; bases outside the gene matches: 7. This CDR3 spans 16 amino acids. The germline V gene has CDR1 SGHNT and CDR2 YYREEE (reference sequence). The source is a man aged 55 to 70 with active or convalescent COVID-19. This chain joins TRBV5-4 and TRBJ2-7, with 13 bases that match TRBD2. The sequenced material came from peripheral blood. CDR3 coding DNA: TGTGCCAGCAGCAAAGGGACTAGCGGGACACTCTACGAGCAGTACTTC. This encodes CASSKGTSGTLYEQYF.